This TCR beta chain was sequenced in a study of T cell responses to AZD1222 COVID-19 vaccine. Sequenced by immunoSEQ multiplex PCR; TCRdb stores in-frame clones only, minus some. This table has around 78,000 clones, 88% appearing once. The CDR3 extends over 14 amino acids. CDR1 and CDR2 (germline): MNHEY, SMNVEV (reference sequence). Deletions cut 5 bases from V and 5 bases from J, with 15 bases between. This chain links TRBV27 with TRBJ1-2; the D gene is possibly TRBD1 (5 bases). The source is an adult in good health. Source: peripheral blood, taken on day 0 of MenACWY control vaccination. The CDR3 loop reads CASSKRIGGYGYTF. CDR3 coding DNA: TGTGCCAGCAGTAAAAGGATCGGGGGTTATGGCTACACCTTC.